Shown below are 15 T cell receptor beta chains from a single sample sequenced in a study of blood T cell repertoires in COVID-19. Repertoires were generated with immunoSEQ multiplex PCR, while TCRdb's copy carries only in-frame clones and drops some. The data contain around 60,000 clones, roughly 79% of them seen just once; the ten biggest clones take up under 35%. Sequenced: peripheral blood. All receptors come from a human donor in a cohort sampled during active COVID-19.

The chain joins TRBV6-1 to TRBJ2-1; 7 bases match TRBD1. This CDR3 has 17 residues. J lost 4 bases, V lost 1 base, and 10 bases had no gene match. The germline V gene has CDR1 MNHNS and CDR2 SASEGT. CDR3 amino acids: CASSEGLHQQGYNEQFF. CDR3 coding DNA: TGTGCCAGCAGTGAAGGCCTCCACCAACAGGGGTACAATGAGCAGTTCTTC.

V gene TRBV6-5 combines with J gene TRBJ1-2; D might be TRBD1 (5 bases). The CDR3 loop spans 15 amino acids. Germline CDR1 reads MNHEY; CDR2 reads SVGAGI. The ends were cut back, 6 bases at V and 3 bases at J, with 17 bases in the middle. CDR3 sequence: CASSARQSYYYGYTF. The CDR3 DNA reads as TGTGCCAGCAGCGCGAGACAGAGTTATTACTATGGCTACACCTTC.

A single count supports this clone. The chain is built from TRBV10-3 and TRBJ2-5; 9 nucleotides match TRBD1. This CDR3 spans 12 amino acids. Trimming took 6 bases from V and 5 from J; bases not matched to a gene: 1. Germline V gene sequence: CDR1 ENHRY, CDR2 SYGVKD. As DNA, the CDR3 is TGTGCCATCAGAGGACAGGGGGAGACCCAGTACTTC. Its protein is CAIRGQGETQYF.

In this sample, this clone turned up once. The chain recombines TRBV5-6 with TRBJ1-1, with D unresolved. This CDR3 has 14 residues. Germline lookup yields CDR1 SGHDT and CDR2 YYEEEE. V gave up 2 bases and J gave up 3 bases, with 11 bases separating them. The CDR3 nucleotides are TGTGCCAGCAGCTTCGGTATACCCGACACTGAAGCTTTCTTT. Translation gives CASSFGIPDTEAFF.

This clone was detected only once. The CDR3 DNA sequence: TGTGCCAGCAGCCCGGGAGCCAAAAACATTCAGTACTTC. It codes for CASSPGAKNIQYF. The chain carries TRBV16 and TRBJ2-4, with D unclear. V was pared by 4 bases and J by 0 bases, with 4 bases between. From germline, CDR1 is KGHSY and CDR2 FQNENV. This CDR3 is built from 13 residues. The variable domain in full, with the rest retrieved from reference TRBV16 and TRBJ2-4, is GEEVAQTPKHLVRGEGQKAKLYCAPIKGHSYVFWYQQVLKNEFKFLISFQNENVFDETGMPKERFSAKCLPNSPCSLEIQATKLEDSAVYFCASSPGAKNIQYFGAGTRLSVL.

This sequence joins TRBV10-2 and TRBJ1-1; tentative D call: TRBD1 (6 bases). Germline assignment: CDR1 WSHSY and CDR2 SAAADI. V gave up 2 bases and J gave up 8 bases, with 24 bases separating them. The CDR3 spans 17 residues. CDR3 sequence (DNA): TGCGCCAGCAGTGAGGGACCGCAGGGGCACTCCCTTCGGGAAGCTTTCTTT. It yields the protein CASSEGPQGHSLREAFF.

V is TRBV5-1 and J is TRBJ1-4; 8 bases agree with TRBD1. The V gene's germline CDR1 is SGHRS and CDR2 YFSETQ. The V and J ends lost 4 bases and 1 base, in that order; junction bases with no gene match: 3. This CDR3 is built from 15 residues. CDR3 nucleotides: TGCGCCAGCAGCATTACAGGGGGAACTAATGAAAAACTGTTTTTT. Its translation is CASSITGGTNEKLFF.

The rearrangement joins TRBV7-9 to TRBJ2-3; 8 nucleotides line up with TRBD2. The germline V gene encodes CDR1 SEHNR and CDR2 FQNEAQ (reference sequence). Germline trimming cut 2 bases from V and 0 bases from J; bases unmatched to any gene: 10. The CDR3 loop spans 18 amino acids. Here the CDR3 reads CASSLPLRLAGSTDTQYF. The DNA for the CDR3 is TGTGCCAGCAGCTTACCCCTCCGGCTAGCGGGTAGCACAGATACGCAGTATTTT.

This chain links TRBV5-6 with TRBJ2-1; 9 bases are shared with TRBD2. The CDR3 runs to 16 residues. Germline assignment: CDR1 SGHDT and CDR2 YYEEEE. The ends lost 2 bases at V and 0 bases at J; junction bases unmatched: 3. CDR3 sequence (DNA): TGTGCCAGCAGCTTTGCGCGGGGGGGCTCCTACAATGAGCAGTTCTTC. Its protein is CASSFARGGSYNEQFF.

V is TRBV5-6 and J is TRBJ2-5; 7 nucleotides match TRBD2. This CDR3 region has 16 residues. Trimming removed 0 bases from V and 5 bases from J; junction bases left unmatched: 10. CDR1 is SGHDT, CDR2 YYEEEE, per germline. The CDR3 spells CASSLGPPGLRETQYF. In nucleotides, the CDR3 is TGTGCCAGCAGCTTGGGGCCCCCGGGACTAAGGGAGACCCAGTACTTC.

The V and J genes are TRBV6-5 and TRBJ1-2, with a weak D call TRBD1 (5 bases). Germline CDR1 is MNHEY and CDR2 is SVGAGI. This CDR3 contains 15 residues. Deletions cut 6 bases from V and 3 bases from J, with 17 bases between. In DNA form, the CDR3 reads TGTGCCAGCAGCACCCTCGACAGTACTTACTATGGCTACACCTTC. Its translation is CASSTLDSTYYGYTF.

Worth noting for this clone: Mismatch with germline at one junction end may stem from a read error. The genes are TRBV6-1 and TRBJ2-1; 8 nucleotides match TRBD2. Germline CDR1 reads MNHNS; CDR2 reads SASEGT. The length of the CDR3 is 14 residues. CDR3 loop: CASREAGAHNEQFF. DNA of the CDR3: TGTGCCAGCAGGGAAGCGGGAGCCCACAATGAGCAGTTCTTC.

This clone was recorded once. This sequence joins TRBV7-3 and TRBJ2-6, with 7 positions matching TRBD1. V shed 5 bases and J 2 bases; nucleotides not matched to a gene: 6. From germline, CDR1 is SGHTA and CDR2 FQGTGA. The CDR3 is 16 amino acids. The CDR3 DNA reads as TGTGCCAGCAGCCCTTCAGGGGGAGCTGGGGCCAACGTCCTGACTTTC. Amino acid sequence: CASSPSGGAGANVLTF.

V is TRBV9 and J is TRBJ1-4; D is undetermined. Trimming cost V 0 bases and J 6 bases, with 6 bases left between them. This CDR3 is built from 13 residues. Germline-derived CDR1 and CDR2 are SGDLS and YYNGEE. In DNA form, the CDR3 reads TGTGCCAGCAGCGTAGCTGGAGATGAAAAACTGTTTTTT. It specifies CASSVAGDEKLFF.

This chain connects TRBV6-5 to TRBJ2-2; no clear D gene. Per germline, CDR1 MNHEY and CDR2 SVGAGI. Trimming removed 6 bases at V and 7 bases at J, with 9 bases between. This CDR3 comprises 12 residues. The CDR3 region has the DNA TGTGCCAGCAGCACGGCTAGCGGGGAGCTGTTTTTT. Amino acids: CASSTASGELFF.